A single sample gave rise to the 29 T cell receptor beta chains below, sequenced in a study of T cell repertoires in cytomegalovirus infection. One entry per CDR3 protein, called by TCRdb with MiXCR from the reads. The table lists about 900,000 distinct CDR3 sequences, roughly a third of them singletons. Their cognate antigens are unknown. Sample: cultured CD8+ T cells from PBMCs, taken from culture after CMV antigen stimulation. These receptors all stem from a human donor in good health (CMV status not recorded). Some clones in this sample may be carry-over from other donors' samples.

The rearrangement joins TRBV10-3 to TRBJ1-2; D gene ambiguous. Trimming took 7 bases from V and 1 from J, leaving 10 bases between them. Germline lookup yields CDR1 ENHRY and CDR2 SYGVKD. CDR3 length: 13 residues. CDR3 DNA sequence: TGTGCCATCAACCTTCCCCTTAACTATGGCTACACCTTC. Protein sequence: CAINLPLNYGYTF.

The chain uses TRBV4-1 and TRBJ2-2, with 7 nucleotides matching TRBD1. The CDR3 runs 17 residues. V lost 0 bases and J lost 0; bases outside the gene matches: 4. Germline V gene data show CDR1 as MGHRA and CDR2 as YSYEKL. The CDR3 here is CASSQDSGTANTGELFF. CDR3 in DNA: TGCGCCAGCAGCCAAGATTCCGGGACAGCGAACACCGGGGAGCTGTTTTTT.

This clonotype was seen only a few times. The chain combines TRBV7-9 with TRBJ2-7; no reliable D call. Per germline, CDR1 SEHNR and CDR2 FQNEAQ (reference sequence). V gave up 1 base and J gave up 2 bases, with 18 bases separating them. The CDR3 has 17 amino acids. CDR3 sequence reads: CASSLVPVEVETYEQYF. CDR3 nucleotides: TGTGCCAGCAGCTTAGTTCCGGTCGAGGTTGAGACCTACGAGCAGTACTTC.

This clonotype has only a few counts. This sequence joins TRBV9 and TRBJ1-6; no clear D. Trimming pared 1 base from V and 6 bases from J, leaving 5 bases between. This CDR3 contains 13 residues. Germline assignment: CDR1 SGDLS and CDR2 YYNGEE. For the CDR3, the DNA is TGTGCCAGCAGCGTACGGGCTAATTCACCCCTCCACTTT. This encodes CASSVRANSPLHF.

The chain employs TRBV24-1 and TRBJ2-2; TRBD2 aligns across 14 bases. Germline V gene sequence: CDR1 KGHDR, CDR2 SFDVKD. The V and J ends lost 2 bases and 0 bases, in that order; junction bases with no gene match: 10. This CDR3 is 21 amino acids long. Here the CDR3 reads CATSDSPTGTSGGPNTGELFF. As DNA, the CDR3 is TGTGCCACCAGTGATTCCCCTACGGGGACTAGCGGGGGCCCGAACACCGGGGAGCTGTTTTTT.

The rearrangement joins TRBV6-2 or TRBV6-3 to TRBJ2-7, with D hard to call. This CDR3 comprises 17 residues. Germline CDR1 MNHEY, CDR2 SVGEGT. Trimming took off 0 bases at V and 5 bases at J, with 20 bases between the two ends. The CDR3 nucleotides are TGTGCCAGCAGTTACTCCCCCACGTGGGCTGGGGTGGACGAGCAGTACTTC. Protein product: CASSYSPTWAGVDEQYF.

Many counts were recorded for this clonotype. J is TRBJ2-1 and V is TRBV7-8; no clear D gene. The CDR3 is made up of 13 amino acids. Trimming removed 5 bases at V and 8 bases at J, with 13 bases between. Germline CDR1 reads SGHVS; CDR2 reads FQNEAQ. This CDR3 reads CASSPPSGHEQFF. The CDR3 DNA reads TGTGCCAGCAGCCCGCCTAGTGGCCATGAGCAGTTCTTC.

The chain carries TRBV7-8 and TRBJ2-5; the D gene is possibly TRBD2 (6 bases). V was shortened by 1 base and J by 0 bases, with 12 bases between the two germline ends. The CDR3 covers 16 residues. Per germline, CDR1 SGHVS and CDR2 FQNEAQ. The CDR3, as DNA: TGTGCCAGCAGCTTAGTGGTAGCGGCTAACCAAGAGACCCAGTACTTC. It encodes CASSLVVAANQETQYF.

This clonotype was observed a handful of times. The chain couples TRBV10-3 to TRBJ2-3, with 8 bases identical to TRBD2. V shed 11 bases and J 4 bases; nucleotides not matched to a gene: 11. Germline V lookup: CDR1 ENHRY, CDR2 SYGVKD. CDR3 size: 14 residues. The CDR3 DNA is TGTGCCGCCACGGGGGGGGGCGGATCAGATACGCAGTATTTT. It codes for CAATGGGGSDTQYF.

The chain combines TRBV5-6 with TRBJ2-1; D is unclear. This CDR3 contains 14 residues. V was trimmed by 0 bases and J by 10 bases, leaving 14 bases between them. Germline CDR1 and CDR2: SGHDT and YYEEEE. CDR3 region: CASSLAEWGLEQFF. The DNA for the CDR3 is TGTGCCAGCAGCTTGGCCGAATGGGGTCTCGAGCAGTTCTTC.

The chain carries TRBV7-2 and TRBJ1-1; D uncertain. The CDR3 extends over 16 amino acids. CDR1 and CDR2 (germline): SGHTA, FQGNSA. The ends were cut back, 1 base at V and 1 base at J, with 13 bases in the middle. Here the CDR3 reads CASSLGEALSNTEAFF. CDR3 bases: TGTGCCAGCAGCTTAGGGGAGGCTCTCTCGAACACTGAAGCTTTCTTT. The whole variable domain, remainder taken from reference TRBV7-2 and TRBJ1-1, is GAGVSQSPSNKVTEKGKDVELRCDPISGHTALYWYRQSLGQGLEFLIYFQGNSAPDKSGLPSDRFSAERTGGSVSTLTIQRTQQEDSAVYLCASSLGEALSNTEAFFGQGTRLTVV.

CDR3 in DNA: TGTGCCAGCAGTTACGCCGCGGGGGTCACCTATGGCTACACCTTC. It codes for CASSYAAGVTYGYTF. The chain joins TRBV6-5 to TRBJ1-2; possible D gene TRBD1, 5 bases. Germline V gene sequence: CDR1 MNHEY, CDR2 SVGAGI. Between the trimmed V and J ends, which lost 2 bases and 4 bases, there was a span of 14 bases. This CDR3 is 15 amino acids long.

This chain uses TRBV7-4 with TRBJ1-1; possible D gene TRBD1, 6 bases. CDR1 is SGHVT and CDR2 is SQSDAQ in the germline V gene. V was pared by 1 base and J by 3 bases, with 12 bases between. CDR3 length: 15 amino acids. In DNA form, the CDR3 reads TGTGCCAGCAGCTTAGGCACGGGGGCCGACACTGAAGCTTTCTTT. It yields the protein CASSLGTGADTEAFF.

There are a few counts of this clonotype. This chain uses TRBV6-2 or TRBV6-3 with TRBJ1-5; possible D gene TRBD1, 5 bases. This CDR3 has 15 amino acids. With 2 bases removed from V and 0 bases from J, the gap between germline ends came to 8 bases. Germline V gene data show CDR1 as MNHEY and CDR2 as SVGEGT. CDR3 protein: CASSYVGGSNQPQHF. DNA of the CDR3: TGTGCCAGCAGTTACGTCGGGGGTAGCAATCAGCCCCAGCATTTT.

This chain joins TRBV27 and TRBJ1-4; 8 bases align to TRBD1. V shed 2 bases, J shed 4 bases, and the junction held 9 bases outside the gene matches. This CDR3 is built from 17 residues. Germline V gene lookup returns CDR1 MNHEY and CDR2 SMNVEV (reference sequence). The CDR3 nucleotides are TGTGCCAGCAGTTTAAGGCAGGGGGCATGGCGTAATGAAAAACTGTTTTTT. It specifies CASSLRQGAWRNEKLFF. The variable domain in full, with the rest retrieved from reference TRBV27 and TRBJ1-4, is EAQVTQNPRYLITVTGKKLTVTCSQNMNHEYMSWYRQDPGLGLRQIYYSMNVEVTDKGDVPEGYKVSRKEKRNFPLILESPSPNQTSLYFCASSLRQGAWRNEKLFFGSGTQLSVL.

This clonotype has a count of ten or more. The chain joins TRBV7-2 to TRBJ2-3; unclear D gene. Deletions cut 3 bases from V and 2 bases from J, with 6 bases between. This CDR3 spans 13 amino acids. Germline CDR1 and CDR2: SGHTA and FQGNSA. CDR3: CASSLFHTDTQYF. The CDR3 nucleotides are TGTGCCAGCAGCTTGTTCCACACAGATACGCAGTATTTT. The complete variable domain, with remaining parts taken from reference TRBV7-2 and TRBJ2-3, reads GAGVSQSPSNKVTEKGKDVELRCDPISGHTALYWYRQSLGQGLEFLIYFQGNSAPDKSGLPSDRFSAERTGGSVSTLTIQRTQQEDSAVYLCASSLFHTDTQYFGPGTRLTVL.

This clonotype was recorded a few times. The chain uses TRBV12-3 or TRBV12-4 and TRBJ2-4; 8 nucleotides align to TRBD1. This CDR3 contains 16 residues. V lost 4 bases to trimming and J lost 0 bases; unmatched junction nucleotides: 5. As DNA, the CDR3 is TGTGCCAGCAGTTCCGCAGGGGGCGAAGCCAAAAACATTCAGTACTTC. Its protein is CASSSAGGEAKNIQYF.

The chain links TRBV7-9 to TRBJ1-1; 7 nucleotides agree with TRBD1. CDR1 and CDR2 (germline): SEHNR, FQNEAQ (reference sequence). CDR3 length equals 16 residues. The V and J ends lost 1 base and 1 base, in that order; junction bases with no gene match: 6. The CDR3 bases are TGTGCCAGCAGCTTAGAGATAGGGGGCCAGAACACTGAAGCTTTCTTT. Residues: CASSLEIGGQNTEAFF.

This clonotype has a handful of counts. The V and J genes are TRBV6-5 and TRBJ1-2, with D perhaps matching TRBD1 (6 bases). Germline V gene lookup returns CDR1 MNHEY and CDR2 SVGAGI. The CDR3 sequence is 15 residues long. Trimming cost V 0 bases and J 2 bases, with 10 bases left between them. CDR3: CASSYSTGWNYGYTF. The CDR3 region has the DNA TGTGCCAGCAGTTACTCTACAGGGTGGAACTATGGCTACACCTTC.

V and J are TRBV5-1 and TRBJ1-1; D is unclear. Germline CDR1 SGHRS, CDR2 YFSETQ. The CDR3 totals 17 residues. V lost 3 bases to trimming and J lost 4 bases, with 22 bases between them. CDR3 amino acids: CASSWNLPGISGTEAFF. CDR3 in DNA: TGCGCCAGCAGCTGGAACTTACCCGGGATCTCGGGCACTGAAGCTTTCTTT.

This clonotype was seen repeatedly, ten times or more. The chain uses TRBV7-2 and TRBJ1-1; a possible D gene is TRBD1 (6 bases). The CDR3 loop spans 15 amino acids. V dropped 6 bases and J dropped 1 base, with 15 bases sitting between them. Germline V gives CDR1 SGHTA, CDR2 FQGNSA. The CDR3 DNA follows: TGTGCCAGCAGGTTCACGGGACACCAGAACACTGAAGCTTTCTTT. This codes for CASRFTGHQNTEAFF. Variable domain in full (rest from reference TRBV7-2 and TRBJ1-1): GAGVSQSPSNKVTEKGKDVELRCDPISGHTALYWYRQSLGQGLEFLIYFQGNSAPDKSGLPSDRFSAERTGGSVSTLTIQRTQQEDSAVYLCASRFTGHQNTEAFFGQGTRLTVV.

V usage is TRBV27 and J usage is TRBJ2-7, with a possible D match to TRBD1 (6 bases). Germline V lookup: CDR1 MNHEY, CDR2 SMNVEV (reference sequence). This CDR3 is 14 amino acids long. In DNA, the CDR3 is TGTGCTTCCTCCGAGGACAGCGATGGGTACGAGCAGTACTTC. This sequence encodes CASSEDSDGYEQYF.

To note about this clonotype: A clone one base away is much larger, so this may be a read error. The J gene is TRBJ1-5, the V gene TRBV7-2, with 7 bases lining up with TRBD1. V shed 5 bases and J 5 bases; nucleotides not matched to a gene: 6. CDR1 and CDR2 from the germline V gene are SGHTA and FQGNSA. The CDR3 runs to 14 residues. Written as DNA, the CDR3 is TGTACCAGCAGCCTTGGGACAGTTTATCAGCCCCAGCATTTT. It yields the protein CTSSLGTVYQPQHF.

V is TRBV12-3 or TRBV12-4 and J is TRBJ1-4, with TRBD1 as a possible D gene (6 bases). V lost 3 bases, J lost 6 bases, and 14 bases lay in between. This CDR3 has 15 amino acids. CDR3 nucleotide sequence: TGTGCCAGCAGTTTGCTCGGGGGCCGGGATGAAAAACTGTTTTTT. Translating it yields CASSLLGGRDEKLFF.

This clonotype was seen many times. The chain is built from TRBV7-2 and TRBJ2-2; no reliable D call. The germline CDR1 and CDR2 sequences are SGHTA and FQGNSA. The CDR3 runs to 13 residues. Trimming left V 11 bases short and J 1 base short, with 11 bases between. CDR3 in amino acids: CACRTENTGELFF. The CDR3 region has the DNA TGTGCCTGTAGGACGGAGAACACCGGGGAGCTGTTTTTT.

The chain recombines TRBV6-2 or TRBV6-3 with TRBJ1-6; D is unclear. V lost 0 bases, J lost 13 bases, and 13 bases lay in between. This CDR3 comprises 14 residues. Looked up from germline, CDR1 is MNHEY and CDR2 is SVGEGT. CDR3: CASSYSSAHRPLHF. CDR3 nucleotide sequence: TGTGCCAGCAGTTACTCGAGCGCGCATCGGCCCCTCCACTTT.

The gene calls are TRBV27 and TRBJ1-4; unclear D gene. V lost 5 bases, J lost 8 bases, and 12 bases lay in between. CDR1 is MNHEY, CDR2 SMNVEV, per germline (reference sequence). This CDR3 comprises 13 residues. CDR3 DNA sequence: TGTGCCAGCAGTCCCATAGTGGGGGAAAAACTGTTTTTT. This sequence encodes CASSPIVGEKLFF.

As concerns this clonotype: One end of the junction does not line up with germline, which may come from a read error. The chain joins TRBV4-1 to TRBJ1-2, with 8 bases aligning to TRBD1. Germline V gives CDR1 MGHRA, CDR2 YSYEKL. The length of the CDR3 is 14 residues. CDR3 bases: TGTGCCAGCAGCCGAGAGACAGGGGACTATGGCTACACCTTC. It is translated as CASSRETGDYGYTF.

V gene TRBV12-3 or TRBV12-4 combines with J gene TRBJ2-3; D unclear. This CDR3 is built from 14 residues. V was clipped by 5 bases and J by 6 bases, with 15 bases between them. CDR3 nucleotide sequence: TGTGCCAGCAGTACCGGACCGCGGCCGGATACGCAGTATTTT. Its translation is CASSTGPRPDTQYF.